These 23 T cell receptor beta chains share one sample of origin, sequenced in a study of human T cells and chemical hapten exposure. Regarding time point: pre-sensitization, week 0. This sample's treatment: therapeutic diphenylcyclopropenone sensitization with weekly scalp DPC. TCRdb processed the RACE reads anew with MiXCR; each CDR3 protein has one entry. Of approximately 52,000 distinct CDR3 sequences listed, 9.4% are singletons. The sample was whole blood, taken in connection with sensitization to the hapten diphenylcyclopropenone (DPC). Receptor source: a middle-aged woman with alopecia areata. Some clones in this sample may be carry-over from other donors' samples.

This clonotype showed up many times. DNA for the CDR3: TGCCCCGTCCTCTCAGGGGGGCTAGCCAAAAACATTCAGTACTTC. It translates to CPVLSGGLAKNIQYF. J is TRBJ2-4 and V is TRBV10-1; D is possibly TRBD1 (7 bases). The CDR3 totals 15 residues. CDR1 WNHNN and CDR2 SYGVQD come from the germline V gene (reference sequence).

The chain employs TRBV3-1 and TRBJ2-1; the D gene is possibly TRBD1 (5 bases). CDR1 and CDR2 from the germline V gene are LGHDT and YNNKEL (reference sequence). Trimming shortened V by 4 bases and J by 1 base, and 11 bases separated the two germline ends. The CDR3 length is 15 residues. CDR3 sequence (DNA): TGTGCCAGCAGCCGTGACAGTCCGTCCTACAATGAGCAGTTCTTC. Amino acid sequence: CASSRDSPSYNEQFF.

This clonotype was observed many times. The chain joins TRBV7-6 to TRBJ1-1; D is undetermined. The V gene lost 3 bases and the J gene lost 1 base, with 12 bases spanning the gap. CDR3 length: 15 amino acids. Looked up from germline, CDR1 is SGHVS and CDR2 is FNYEAQ. CDR3 in DNA: TGTGCCAGCAGCTTGCTTGAGACGGCGAACACTGAAGCTTTCTTT. This sequence encodes CASSLLETANTEAFF.

In its sample, this clonotype was seen many times. The chain combines TRBV11-3 with TRBJ2-1, with 7 bases identical to TRBD2. Germline trimming cut 5 bases from V and 7 bases from J; bases unmatched to any gene: 11. The germline V gene encodes CDR1 SGHNT and CDR2 YENEEA. There are 15 residues in the CDR3. The CDR3 protein is CASSPEARGGNEQFF. The DNA of the CDR3 is TGTGCCAGCAGCCCAGAGGCGCGGGGAGGGAATGAGCAGTTCTTC.

This clonotype has a count of ten or more. This chain joins TRBV6-5 and TRBJ2-7, with D unresolved. This CDR3 spans 13 amino acids. Between the trimmed V and J ends, which lost 2 bases and 5 bases, there was a span of 10 bases. Germline CDR1 and CDR2: MNHEY and SVGAGI. DNA for the CDR3: TGTGCCAGCAGTTACGGTCGATTTAACGAGCAGTACTTC. The encoded protein is CASSYGRFNEQYF.

This clonotype was seen at least ten times. This chain joins TRBV5-1 and TRBJ2-7, with D maybe TRBD1 (7 bases). V lost 4 bases and J lost 5, with 25 bases in between. The CDR3 is 17 residues long. Germline V lookup: CDR1 SGHRS, CDR2 YFSETQ. The CDR3 coding sequence is TGCGCCAGCAGCGCCGCCGGGACTTCAGGGGGTTCGGACGAGCAGTACTTC. Its protein product is CASSAAGTSGGSDEQYF.

This clonotype was counted many times. CDR3 sequence (DNA): TGTGCCAGCAGTGACCCCTCGCGGGGGCCGAAGTATGGCTACACCTTC. This gives the protein CASSDPSRGPKYGYTF. V is TRBV25-1 and J is TRBJ1-2; perhaps TRBD1 as D (6 bases). Trimming took 3 bases from V and 5 from J, leaving 19 bases between them. Germline CDR1 reads MGHDK; CDR2 reads SYGVNS. The CDR3 has 16 amino acids.

A few counts support this clonotype. As DNA, the CDR3 is TGTGCCAGTAGTACCCACCTGGGGCAACTCTACGAGCAGTACTTC. This gives the protein CASSTHLGQLYEQYF. This chain joins TRBV19 and TRBJ2-7, with D perhaps TRBD1 (5 bases). Germline assignment: CDR1 LNHDA and CDR2 SQIVND (reference sequence). This CDR3 is 15 amino acids long. The germline V and J ends were trimmed by 4 bases and 3 bases, with 16 bases remaining between them.

This clonotype was recorded at least ten times. The chain couples TRBV20-1 to TRBJ2-1; D possibly corresponds to TRBD2 (6 bases). The germline CDR1 and CDR2 sequences are DFQATT and SNEGSKA (reference sequence). V lost 5 bases and J lost 4, with 15 bases in between. The CDR3 runs to 14 residues. In DNA form, the CDR3 reads TGCAGTGCTCCACCCAGCGGGCGGTACAATGAGCAGTTCTTC. Its protein product is CSAPPSGRYNEQFF.

This clonotype was counted ten times or more. The chain employs TRBV4-1 and TRBJ2-1; 8 bases match TRBD1. With V trimmed by 0 bases and J by 7 bases, 8 bases remained unmatched. The germline V gene has CDR1 MGHRA and CDR2 YSYEKL. The CDR3 length is 16 residues. This CDR3 reads CASSQEGRGHANEQFF. DNA of the CDR3: TGCGCCAGCAGCCAAGAAGGCAGGGGGCACGCGAATGAGCAGTTCTTC.

This clonotype was seen many times. J is TRBJ2-7 and V is TRBV12-5; D unresolved. The CDR3 contains 14 residues. Germline CDR1 is LGHNT and CDR2 is FRNRAP. Trimming pared 1 base from V and 5 bases from J, leaving 12 bases between. CDR3: CASGLDIGVHEQYF. In DNA, the CDR3 is TGTGCTAGTGGTTTGGACATTGGGGTGCACGAGCAGTACTTC.

The chain uses TRBV30 and TRBJ2-5; D is undetermined. Germline V lookup: CDR1 GTSNPN, CDR2 SVGIG (reference sequence). Trimming cost V 7 bases and J 2 bases, with 8 bases left between them. This CDR3 spans 11 amino acids. CDR3 in amino acids: CASDGQETQYF. The CDR3 nucleotides read TGTGCCTCGGACGGGCAAGAGACCCAGTACTTC.

This clonotype was recorded at least ten times. This chain uses TRBV13 with TRBJ2-1; no reliable D call. This CDR3 spans 12 amino acids. Germline V CDR1 and CDR2: PRHDT, FYEKMQ (reference sequence). Trimming shortened V by 6 bases and J by 4 bases, and 7 bases separated the two germline ends. CDR3 region: CASSQRYNEQFF. The CDR3, as DNA: TGTGCCAGCAGTCAGCGTTACAATGAGCAGTTCTTC. The full variable domain, its missing parts supplied by reference TRBV13 and TRBJ2-1, is AAGVIQSPRHLIKEKRETATLKCYPIPRHDTVYWYQQGPGQDPQFLISFYEKMQSDKGSIPDRFSAQQFSDYHSELNMSSLELGDSALYFCASSQRYNEQFFGPGTRLTVL.

This clonotype has ten or more counts. V is TRBV5-6 and J is TRBJ2-3, with D maybe TRBD1 (6 bases). V lost 7 bases to trimming and J lost 2 bases, with 14 bases between them. Germline V lookup: CDR1 SGHDT, CDR2 YYEEEE. The CDR3 totals 14 residues. Here the CDR3 reads CASGVDRITDTQYF. The CDR3 DNA sequence: TGTGCCAGCGGAGTTGACAGGATCACAGATACGCAGTATTTT.

In its sample, this clonotype was seen many times. CDR3 protein: CASSQLAGYTDTQYF. For the CDR3, the DNA is TGTGCCAGCAGCCAATTAGCGGGGTACACAGATACGCAGTATTTT. The genes are TRBV4-2 and TRBJ2-3; the match to TRBD2 covers 8 bases. CDR1 and CDR2 (germline): LGHNA, YNFKEQ. V gave up 2 bases and J gave up 2 bases; unmatched junction bases: 3. This CDR3 is built from 15 residues.

This clonotype was seen many times. The chain is built from TRBV5-1 and TRBJ2-1; D possibly corresponds to TRBD2 (6 bases). V was shortened by 4 bases and J by 8 bases, with 16 bases between the two germline ends. The CDR3 consists of 14 residues. Germline values: CDR1 SGHRS, CDR2 YFSETQ. The CDR3 spells CASSGRRGIDEQFF. The DNA for the CDR3 is TGCGCCAGCAGCGGGCGGCGGGGAATCGATGAGCAGTTCTTC.

The chain combines TRBV5-4 with TRBJ2-5; either TRBD1 or TRBD2 may fit D (5 bases each). Looked up from germline, CDR1 is SGHNT and CDR2 is YYREEE (reference sequence). Trimming cost V 0 bases and J 7 bases, with 10 bases left between them. This CDR3 spans 13 amino acids. The CDR3 reads CASSLAGTRTQYF. The CDR3 DNA reads as TGTGCCAGCAGCTTGGCTGGGACCAGGACCCAGTACTTC.

This clonotype was seen at least ten times. V and J are TRBV20-1 and TRBJ1-2; a weak D match, TRBD1 (6 bases). The CDR3 has 11 amino acids. Germline CDR1 is DFQATT and CDR2 is SNEGSKA (reference sequence). The V end lost 7 bases, the J end lost 8 bases, and 14 bases lay between the germline ends. CDR3 in DNA: TGCAGTGTCATAGACAGGAGCGGCTACACCTTC. Amino acid sequence: CSVIDRSGYTF.

There are many counts of this clonotype. CDR3 bases: TGCAGTGCTCCCGTAATTATGGGGGGCTACAATGAGCAGTTCTTC. It specifies CSAPVIMGGYNEQFF. The rearrangement links TRBV20-1 to TRBJ2-1; perhaps TRBD2 as D (6 bases). The CDR3 is 15 amino acids. Deletions cut 5 bases from V and 3 bases from J, with 17 bases between. Germline V gene sequence: CDR1 DFQATT, CDR2 SNEGSKA (reference sequence).

This chain connects TRBV6-2 or TRBV6-3 to TRBJ1-1; no clear D. From germline, CDR1 is MNHEY and CDR2 SVGEGT. Trimming removed 7 bases at V and 2 bases at J, with 14 bases between. The CDR3 is made up of 14 amino acids. The CDR3 loop reads CASKVEGRNTEAFF. In DNA form, the CDR3 reads TGTGCCAGCAAGGTAGAGGGTCGCAACACTGAAGCTTTCTTT.

A few counts support this clonotype. V gene TRBV18 combines with J gene TRBJ1-1; D call uncertain. V lost 6 bases, J lost 6 bases, and 11 bases lay in between. There are 12 residues in the CDR3. CDR1 is KGHSH, CDR2 LQKENI, per germline. As DNA, the CDR3 is TGTGCCAGCTCTCCTTCGCAGTCTGAAGCTTTCTTT. Amino acid sequence: CASSPSQSEAFF.

The chain links TRBV7-2 to TRBJ1-1; D not resolved. Germline V gives CDR1 SGHTA, CDR2 FQGNSA. The V end was cut by 5 bases, the J end by 6 bases, with 10 bases between. The CDR3 has 12 amino acids. CDR3 loop: CASSPDLAEAFF. Here the CDR3 DNA reads TGTGCCAGCAGCCCTGACTTAGCTGAAGCTTTCTTT.

This clonotype was recorded at least ten times. V and J are TRBV20-1 and TRBJ1-2, with 8 bases aligning to TRBD1. V lost 1 base and J lost 14; bases outside the gene matches: 9. The CDR3 contains 12 residues. CDR1 DFQATT and CDR2 SNEGSKA come from the germline V gene (reference sequence). The CDR3 loop reads CSARGGQVYGTF. The CDR3 DNA is TGCAGTGCTAGAGGGGGACAGGTCTATGGAACCTTC.